One and the same sample provided the 28 T cell receptor beta chains below, sequenced in a study of radiotherapy plus CTLA-4 blockade in lung cancer. Method: immunoSEQ multiplex PCR; TCRdb's copy keeps in-frame clones and lacks some. The table lists 95,000 to 150,000 clones, 85% to 90% of them singletons. The sequencing here drew on peripheral blood, taken from a patient treated with radiotherapy plus ipilimumab. The receptors come from a human donor with non-small cell lung cancer that progressed on radiotherapy plus ipilimumab.

This clone appeared once. This chain connects TRBV9 to TRBJ1-1; D is ambiguous. CDR3 length: 13 residues. Germline CDR1 reads SGDLS; CDR2 reads YYNGEE. Trimming removed 0 bases from V and 3 bases from J, with 6 bases in between. CDR3 region: CASSVASHTEAFF. The CDR3 nucleotides are TGTGCCAGCAGCGTAGCTTCACACACTGAAGCTTTCTTT.

V gene TRBV5-1 combines with J gene TRBJ1-6; a weak D match, TRBD1 (5 bases). Trimming removed 3 bases at V and 7 bases at J, with 11 bases between. Germline CDR1 is SGHRS and CDR2 is YFSETQ. CDR3 length: 14 amino acids. Here the CDR3 DNA reads TGCGCCAGCAGCTCGGGACCCCAGAATTCACCCCTCCACTTT. Its translation is CASSSGPQNSPLHF.

The CDR3 DNA is TGTGCCAGCAGTGAGGACGGTTACTCTGGAAACACCATATATTTT. Encoded protein: CASSEDGYSGNTIYF. The chain joins TRBV25-1 to TRBJ1-3, with unresolved D. Germline loops: CDR1 MGHDK, CDR2 SYGVNS. CDR3 length equals 15 residues. V gave up 3 bases and J gave up 0 bases, with 9 bases separating them.

This sequence joins TRBV18 and TRBJ1-2; no clear D gene. This CDR3 is built from 15 residues. Looked up from germline, CDR1 is KGHSH and CDR2 is LQKENI. V lost 5 bases, J lost 2 bases, and 15 bases lay in between. The CDR3 nucleotides are TGTGCCAGCTCAAACAACAGAGAACCAAACTATGGCTACACCTTC. Translating gives CASSNNREPNYGYTF. The variable domain in full, with the rest retrieved from reference TRBV18 and TRBJ1-2, is NAGVMQNPRHLVRRRGQEARLRCSPMKGHSHVYWYRQLPEEGLKFMVYLQKENIIDESGMPKERFSAEFPKEGPSILRIQQVVRGDSAAYFCASSNNREPNYGYTFGSGTRLTVV.

V is TRBV28 and J is TRBJ2-3, with unresolved D. The germline V and J ends were trimmed by 6 bases and 1 base, with 5 bases remaining between them. Germline CDR1 and CDR2: MDHEN and SYDVKM. The CDR3 consists of 12 residues. CDR3 sequence (DNA): TGTGCCAGCAGCCCCGGCACAGATACGCAGTATTTT. Its protein is CASSPGTDTQYF.

Details on this clone: The same CDR3 also results from other DNA sequences found in this sample. V and J are TRBV18 and TRBJ2-5; D remains unclear. Deletions cut 6 bases from V and 1 base from J, with 6 bases between. Germline V gene data show CDR1 as KGHSH and CDR2 as LQKENI. The CDR3 has 12 amino acids. This CDR3 is CASSPAQETQYF. The CDR3 DNA sequence: TGTGCCAGCTCTCCTGCCCAAGAGACCCAGTACTTC.

This clone has just one count. The gene calls are TRBV7-2 and TRBJ1-1, with no clear D. V was cut by 8 bases and J by 2 bases, with 15 bases left in between. Germline assignment: CDR1 SGHTA and CDR2 FQGNSA. The CDR3 runs 14 residues. The CDR3 loop is CASAPPPRNTEAFF. CDR3 in DNA: TGTGCCAGCGCCCCGCCCCCCCGTAACACTGAAGCTTTCTTT.

The gene calls are TRBV20-1 and TRBJ1-1, with unresolved D. This CDR3 is built from 11 residues. In germline, CDR1 is DFQATT, CDR2 SNEGSKA (reference sequence). Trimming cost V 6 bases and J 1 base, with 6 bases left between them. CDR3 loop: CSAVENTEAFF. The DNA for the CDR3 is TGCAGTGCAGTGGAGAACACTGAAGCTTTCTTT.

The CDR3 region is CASSSLQTLSGANVLTF. CDR3 DNA sequence: TGTGCCAGCAGTTCACTCCAGACCTTATCCGGGGCCAACGTCCTGACTTTC. The rearrangement joins TRBV28 to TRBJ2-6; no reliable D call. Between the trimmed V and J ends, which lost 4 bases and 4 bases, there was a span of 17 bases. Germline V gene sequence: CDR1 MDHEN, CDR2 SYDVKM. The CDR3 runs to 17 residues. Filled out from reference TRBV28 and TRBJ2-6, the complete variable domain reads DVKVTQSSRYLVKRTGEKVFLECVQDMDHENMFWYRQDPGLGLRLIYFSYDVKMKEKGDIPEGYSVSREKKERFSLILESASTNQTSMYLCASSSLQTLSGANVLTFGAGSRLTVL.

This CDR3 is CASSTGLADNEQFF. In DNA form, the CDR3 reads TGTGCCAGTAGTACCGGACTAGCGGACAATGAGCAGTTCTTC. V and J are TRBV19 and TRBJ2-1; 10 bases are a match to TRBD2. The germline V gene encodes CDR1 LNHDA and CDR2 SQIVND (reference sequence). J gave up 5 bases and V 4 bases, and 2 bases lay outside the gene matches. The CDR3 extends over 14 amino acids.

The J gene is TRBJ1-5, the V gene TRBV19; D remains unclear. V was cut by 4 bases and J by 5 bases, with 18 bases left in between. The germline V gene has CDR1 LNHDA and CDR2 SQIVND (reference sequence). The CDR3 spans 16 residues. The CDR3 DNA reads as TGTGCCAGTAGTAAAATCACCGGGTCCCGGGATCAGCCCCAGCATTTT. Translating it yields CASSKITGSRDQPQHF.

The J gene is TRBJ2-2, the V gene TRBV30; D unclear. Germline V gene sequence: CDR1 GTSNPN, CDR2 SVGIG (reference sequence). The CDR3 has 10 amino acids. Between the trimmed V and J ends, which lost 4 bases and 6 bases, there was a span of 3 bases. The CDR3 DNA follows: TGTGCCTGGAAGGCCGGGGAGCTGTTTTTT. Translating it yields CAWKAGELFF.

This sequence joins TRBV5-8 and TRBJ1-1, with 8 bases matching TRBD1. Germline CDR1 SGHTS, CDR2 YDEGEE. The CDR3 consists of 13 residues. Trimming cost V 5 bases and J 3 bases; bases outside gene matches: 3. The CDR3: CASSKGQDTEAFF. CDR3 DNA: TGTGCCAGCAGTAAGGGACAGGACACTGAAGCTTTCTTT.

The V and J genes are TRBV19 and TRBJ1-5; D gene ambiguous. The germline gives CDR1 LNHDA, CDR2 SQIVND (reference sequence). Trimming took off 4 bases at V and 6 bases at J, with 13 bases between the two ends. The CDR3 is made up of 14 amino acids. The CDR3 nucleotides read TGTGCCAGTAGTACACCGGGCAAGAGTCAGCCCCAGCATTTT. It is translated as CASSTPGKSQPQHF.

The V gene is TRBV30, the J gene TRBJ2-3; the D gene is possibly TRBD1 (5 bases). Trimming removed 2 bases at V and 2 bases at J, with 14 bases between. The CDR3 is 15 amino acids. From germline, CDR1 is GTSNPN and CDR2 SVGIG (reference sequence). CDR3 loop: CAWSLTGRSTDTQYF. For the CDR3, the DNA is TGTGCCTGGAGTTTAACAGGAAGATCCACAGATACGCAGTATTTT.

The chain combines TRBV11-2 with TRBJ2-7; the D gene is possibly TRBD1 (6 bases). Per the germline V gene, CDR1 is SGHAT and CDR2 is FQNNGV. The CDR3 runs to 12 residues. V dropped 7 bases and J dropped 9 bases, with 16 bases sitting between them. CDR3 sequence: CASNLRGGRQYF. In DNA form, the CDR3 reads TGTGCCAGCAACCTCCGAGGGGGAAGGCAGTACTTC.

The chain links TRBV2 to TRBJ1-1; TRBD1 aligns across 7 bases. Per germline, CDR1 SNHLY and CDR2 FYNNEI. The CDR3 is made up of 13 amino acids. J gave up 2 bases and V 7 bases, and 4 bases lay outside the gene matches. CDR3 residues: CASTRDSNTEAFF. The CDR3 nucleotides are TGTGCCAGCACCCGGGACAGCAACACTGAAGCTTTCTTT.

This chain joins TRBV19 and TRBJ1-2, with D maybe TRBD1 (5 bases). This CDR3 has 13 amino acids. Trimming stripped 5 bases from V and 0 bases from J, with 7 bases between. CDR1 LNHDA and CDR2 SQIVND come from the germline V gene (reference sequence). In DNA, the CDR3 is TGTGCCAGTAGTCAGACAGCTAACTATGGCTACACCTTC. It translates to CASSQTANYGYTF.

The chain combines TRBV6-5 with TRBJ1-1; 7 nucleotides align to TRBD1. Germline V gene data show CDR1 as MNHEY and CDR2 as SVGAGI. Trimming cost V 5 bases and J 3 bases; bases outside gene matches: 9. The CDR3 is 15 amino acids. The CDR3: CASSPTGSTYTEAFF. The DNA of the CDR3 is TGTGCCAGCAGTCCGACAGGGAGTACCTACACTGAAGCTTTCTTT.

The chain links TRBV5-4 to TRBJ2-6, with D unclear. Trimming took 2 bases from V and 1 from J, leaving 10 bases between them. The CDR3 is 16 residues long. Germline V gene sequence: CDR1 SGHNT, CDR2 YYREEE (reference sequence). The CDR3 DNA sequence: TGTGCCAGCAGCTTAAACGCCGGTTCTGGGGCCAACGTCCTGACTTTC. Protein: CASSLNAGSGANVLTF.

The rearrangement joins TRBV4-1 to TRBJ1-4, with D possibly being TRBD1 (6 bases). Germline values: CDR1 MGHRA, CDR2 YSYEKL. The CDR3 is 16 amino acids. Trimming removed 1 base from V and 4 bases from J, with 13 bases in between. The CDR3 DNA reads TGCGCCAGCAGCCAAGTTTCAGGGGCGATTAATGAAAAACTGTTTTTT. Its protein is CASSQVSGAINEKLFF.

V and J are TRBV9 and TRBJ2-5, with D perhaps matching TRBD2 (6 bases). The CDR3 spans 17 residues. V was clipped by 1 base and J by 1 base, with 17 bases between them. Germline lookup yields CDR1 SGDLS and CDR2 YYNGEE. The chain's CDR3 is CASSVTPEGSGQETQYF. As DNA, the CDR3 is TGTGCCAGCAGCGTAACGCCGGAGGGTAGCGGCCAAGAGACCCAGTACTTC.

J is TRBJ2-2 and V is TRBV10-3, with 9 bases aligning to TRBD2. The length of the CDR3 is 16 residues. The J segment lost 7 bases and the V segment lost 0 bases, leaving 6 bases of the junction unmatched. Germline V gives CDR1 ENHRY, CDR2 SYGVKD. Here the CDR3 reads CAISESETSGIGELFF. Written as DNA, the CDR3 is TGTGCCATCAGTGAGTCGGAGACTAGCGGAATCGGGGAGCTGTTTTTT.

The chain's CDR3 is CASKAGGQETQYF. CDR3 nucleotides: TGTGCCAGCAAGGCGGGAGGGCAAGAGACCCAGTACTTC. V and J are TRBV7-2 and TRBJ2-5, with 9 bases identical to TRBD2. This CDR3 contains 13 residues. Germline V gene lookup returns CDR1 SGHTA and CDR2 FQGNSA. The junction had 2 bases not matched to a gene; V was cut back by 7 bases and J by 2 bases.

V gene TRBV4-1 combines with J gene TRBJ2-7; D is perhaps TRBD2 (6 bases). The CDR3 runs 14 residues. V was trimmed by 4 bases and J by 6 bases, leaving 16 bases between them. Germline assignment: CDR1 MGHRA and CDR2 YSYEKL. The CDR3 region has the DNA TGCGCCAGCAGCCCGGGGGTCCTCCTGGGCGAGCAGTACTTC. This encodes CASSPGVLLGEQYF.

This rearrangement joins TRBV7-6 to TRBJ2-3; 7 bases line up with TRBD1. The germline gives CDR1 SGHVS, CDR2 FNYEAQ. The CDR3 loop spans 16 amino acids. With V trimmed by 5 bases and J by 8 bases, 16 bases remained unmatched. As DNA, the CDR3 is TGTGCCAGCAGCAAAGGGGCAGGGGGAATCGACGGTACGCAGTATTTT. It is translated as CASSKGAGGIDGTQYF.

The chain links TRBV4-1 to TRBJ1-1; TRBD1 aligns across 9 bases. J was trimmed by 1 base and V by 2 bases; bases with no gene match: 5. This CDR3 has 16 residues. Germline lookup yields CDR1 MGHRA and CDR2 YSYEKL. CDR3 DNA sequence: TGCGCCAGCAGCCAAAGGCCGACAGGGGGGAACACTGAAGCTTTCTTT. Translating it yields CASSQRPTGGNTEAFF.

V is TRBV5-1 and J is TRBJ2-2; TRBD2 matches at 9 bases. Germline CDR1 and CDR2: SGHRS and YFSETQ. The CDR3 runs 17 residues. Unmatched junction bases numbered 6, after V lost 0 bases and J lost 3 bases. Written as DNA, the CDR3 is TGCGCCAGCAGCTTGGGGGCTAGCGGGAAGTACACCGGGGAGCTGTTTTTT. Its translation: CASSLGASGKYTGELFF.